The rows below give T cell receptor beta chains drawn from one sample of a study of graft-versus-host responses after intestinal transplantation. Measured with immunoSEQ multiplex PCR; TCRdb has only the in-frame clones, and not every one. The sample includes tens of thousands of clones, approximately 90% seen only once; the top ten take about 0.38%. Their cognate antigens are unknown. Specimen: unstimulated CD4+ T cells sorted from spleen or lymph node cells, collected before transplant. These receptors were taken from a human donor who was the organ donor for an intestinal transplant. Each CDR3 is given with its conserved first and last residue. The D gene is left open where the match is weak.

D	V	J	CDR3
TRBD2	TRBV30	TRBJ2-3	CAWGLAGGPGTQYF
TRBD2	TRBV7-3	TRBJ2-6	CASSPFGLAGNSGANVLTF
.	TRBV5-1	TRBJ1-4	CASSSGQLTANEKLFF
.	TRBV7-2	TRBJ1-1	CASSLYPWQGIMNTEAFF
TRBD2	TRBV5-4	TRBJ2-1	CASSTGLAGGLGEQFF
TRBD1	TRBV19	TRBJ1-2	CASSITGDYGYTF
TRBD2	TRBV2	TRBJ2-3	CASSEAGLAFDTQYF
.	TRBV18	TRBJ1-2	CASSPSSTKYGYTF
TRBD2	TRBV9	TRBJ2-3	CASSVVGGNTDTQYF
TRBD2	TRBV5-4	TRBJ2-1	CASSSFASGGANEQFF
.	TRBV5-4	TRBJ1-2	CASSLDRGYGYTF
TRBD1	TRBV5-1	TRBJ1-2	CASSHPYTTGENGYTF
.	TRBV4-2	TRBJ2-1	CASSQASTGAYEQFF
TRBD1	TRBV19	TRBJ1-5	CASRAGQLSNQPQHF
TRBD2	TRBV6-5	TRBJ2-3	CASRGLAGTDTQYF
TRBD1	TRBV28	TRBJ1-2	CASSLIQGANYGYTF
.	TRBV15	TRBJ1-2	CATSPGERNGYTF
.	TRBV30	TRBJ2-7	CAWRARDTGWRYEQYF
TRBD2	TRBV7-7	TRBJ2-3	CASSLGLLAAPFRDTQYF
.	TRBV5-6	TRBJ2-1	CASRPTSYNEQFF
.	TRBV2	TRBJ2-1	CASSEEILAEAEQFF
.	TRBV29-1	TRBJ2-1	CSVDPAGRGYNEQFF
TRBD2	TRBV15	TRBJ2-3	CATRAGGPTDTQYF
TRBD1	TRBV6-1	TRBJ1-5	CASSEARTGVNQPQHF
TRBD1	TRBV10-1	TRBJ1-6	CASSEGQGPQSPLHF
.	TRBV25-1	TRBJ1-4	CASSVRGKANEKLFF